Below are 5 T cell receptor beta chains sequenced from a single sample in a study of T cells in Graves' hyperthyroidism and ophthalmopathy. Researchers took RNA transcripts and amplified the TCR beta CDR3 regions from them. The HTBI primer set served for first-round RT-PCR of the TCR CDR3. One entry per CDR3 protein, called by TCRdb with MiXCR from the multiplex PCR reads. Of some 500,000 distinct CDR3 sequences listed, about an eighth are singletons. Source material: blood. These receptors originate from a young woman with Graves' hyperthyroidism.

This clonotype came up many times. V usage is TRBV6-1 and J usage is TRBJ1-2, with TRBD1 identical over 12 bases. V lost 10 bases, J lost 5 bases, and 8 bases stayed unmatched. Germline V gene lookup returns CDR1 MNHNS and CDR2 SASEGT. This CDR3 region has 14 residues. The CDR3 DNA reads as TGTGCCACAAGGGACAGGGGGCCCCCATATGGCTACACCTTC. Its protein product is CATRDRGPPYGYTF.

The genes are TRBV6-2 or TRBV6-3 and TRBJ2-7; D remains ambiguous. The germline gives CDR1 MNHEY, CDR2 SVGEGT. The length of the CDR3 is 11 residues. Trimming cost V 6 bases and J 5 bases, with 8 bases left between them. The CDR3 bases are TGTGCCAGCAGATCCCCGAACGAGCAGTACTTC. Its protein is CASRSPNEQYF.

The rearrangement links TRBV7-9 to TRBJ2-1, with TRBD2 matching over 10 bases. V shed 1 base, J shed 6 bases, and the junction held 24 bases outside the gene matches. This CDR3 is built from 22 residues. Germline values: CDR1 SEHNR, CDR2 FQNEAQ (reference sequence). The CDR3 sequence: CASSLGSERSGRASDGLNEQFF. As DNA, the CDR3 is TGTGCCAGCAGCTTAGGATCCGAGAGGAGCGGGAGGGCCTCGGATGGGCTCAATGAGCAGTTCTTC.

V usage is TRBV3-1 and J usage is TRBJ2-3; D gene uncertain. Per germline, CDR1 LGHDT and CDR2 YNNKEL (reference sequence). CDR3 length: 13 residues. Trimming pared 1 base from V and 4 bases from J, leaving 6 bases between. CDR3 DNA sequence: TGTGCCAGCAGCCAAGTACTCCCAGATACGCAGTATTTT. Translating gives CASSQVLPDTQYF.

This clonotype was counted ten times or more. V usage is TRBV19 and J usage is TRBJ1-5; the D is unclear. This CDR3 comprises 15 residues. Trimming cost V 3 bases and J 1 base, with 10 bases left between them. The germline gives CDR1 LNHDA, CDR2 SQIVND (reference sequence). CDR3 in amino acids: CASSMVQSSNQPQHF. DNA for the CDR3: TGTGCCAGTAGTATGGTGCAGAGCAGCAATCAGCCCCAGCATTTT.